These 26 T cell receptor beta chains were all obtained from the same sample, sequenced in a study of T-cell reconstitution after alpha-beta-depleted transplantation in children. The authors prepared the TCRbeta library with unique molecular identifiers. From the PCR reads, TCRdb called clonotypes with MiXCR, one entry per CDR3 protein. The data contain some 390,000 distinct CDR3 sequences, 20% of them seen just once; the ten biggest clones take up 3.5% to 4%. Sequencing was performed on PBMCs from the stem cell graft donor, taken from the stem cell graft. These TCRs come from a human donor who donated a stem cell graft to a child with acute myeloid leukemia.

This clonotype was observed many times. The chain has TRBV4-3 and TRBJ2-7, with 9 nucleotides matching TRBD2. V dropped 0 bases and J dropped 4; count of bases not matched to a gene: 10. CDR3 length: 17 amino acids. Looked up from germline, CDR1 is LGHNA and CDR2 is YSLEER. The CDR3 nucleotides are TGCGCCAGCAGCCAAGATGGTCCCCCAAGCGGGGGGTACGAGCAGTACTTC. Amino acids: CASSQDGPPSGGYEQYF.

This clonotype turned up a few times. The chain uses TRBV18 and TRBJ2-2, with a weak D call TRBD1 (6 bases). Per germline, CDR1 KGHSH and CDR2 LQKENI. CDR3 length: 15 residues. The V end was cut by 2 bases, the J end by 5 bases, with 12 bases between. The CDR3 sequence: CASSPAIQGTGELFF. The CDR3 DNA reads TGTGCCAGCTCACCAGCCATACAGGGTACCGGGGAGCTGTTTTTT.

Regarding this clonotype: At one of its ends the junction is not consistent with the germline gene, which may arise from a read error. The chain carries TRBV6-5 and TRBJ1-1; D gene ambiguous. The CDR3 loop spans 13 amino acids. CDR1 is MNHEY and CDR2 is SVGAGI in the germline V gene. The CDR3 bases are TGTGCCAGCAGTTACTCGGGGATGCTCGAAGCTCTCTTT. Protein product: CASSYSGMLEALF.

This clonotype has only a few counts. The J gene is TRBJ2-2, the V gene TRBV10-3; no clear D. The CDR3 runs 15 residues. V lost 9 bases, J lost 5 bases, and 19 bases lay in between. Germline CDR1 ENHRY, CDR2 SYGVKD. The CDR3 spells CAIPSDHVGTGELFF. The CDR3 nucleotides read TGTGCCATTCCATCGGACCATGTGGGGACCGGGGAGCTGTTTTTT.

This clonotype was picked up a small number of times. This chain uses TRBV5-1 with TRBJ2-1; D possibly corresponds to TRBD2 (6 bases). The CDR3 spans 14 residues. Trimming took 5 bases from V and 6 from J, leaving 15 bases between them. Looked up from germline, CDR1 is SGHRS and CDR2 is YFSETQ. The CDR3 region is CASSYGGFGNEQFF. DNA for the CDR3: TGCGCCAGCAGTTATGGAGGGTTCGGCAATGAGCAGTTCTTC.

This clonotype was counted at least ten times. The V gene is TRBV28, the J gene TRBJ2-7; 7 bases are shared with TRBD1. CDR1 is MDHEN, CDR2 SYDVKM, per germline. The CDR3 length is 14 residues. Trimming cost V 8 bases and J 3 bases; bases outside gene matches: 10. CDR3 coding DNA: TGTGCCAGCCGCCTCCAGGGACAGATCTACGAGCAGTACTTC. This gives the protein CASRLQGQIYEQYF.

The chain is built from TRBV5-6 and TRBJ2-6, with D perhaps TRBD1 (5 bases). This CDR3 comprises 18 residues. Between the trimmed V and J ends, which lost 4 bases and 8 bases, there was a span of 25 bases. CDR1 is SGHDT and CDR2 is YYEEEE in the germline V gene. The CDR3 loop reads CASSVPGIWRQVPNVLTF. The CDR3 nucleotides are TGTGCCAGCAGCGTCCCAGGGATCTGGCGGCAGGTCCCCAACGTCCTGACTTTC.

This clonotype was counted at least ten times. The rearrangement joins TRBV29-1 to TRBJ2-5; D might be TRBD1 (6 bases). Germline V lookup: CDR1 SQVTM, CDR2 ANQGSEA. The CDR3 runs 12 residues. Trimming left V 4 bases short and J 3 bases short, with 9 bases between. The CDR3 sequence is CSVGGQKETQYF. The DNA for the CDR3 is TGCAGCGTTGGCGGACAGAAAGAGACCCAGTACTTC.

This rearrangement joins TRBV20-1 to TRBJ2-5; no firm D call. Germline lookup yields CDR1 DFQATT and CDR2 SNEGSKA (reference sequence). The CDR3 has 12 amino acids. V was shortened by 4 bases and J by 1 base, with 7 bases between the two germline ends. In nucleotides, the CDR3 is TGCAGTGCTACTTCATCCCAAGAGACCCAGTACTTC. Translation: CSATSSQETQYF.

The V call is TRBV27, the J call TRBJ2-7; D is perhaps TRBD2 (5 bases). V shed 8 bases and J shed 6 bases, with 14 bases lying between them. CDR1 is MNHEY and CDR2 is SMNVEV in the germline V gene (reference sequence). This CDR3 spans 12 amino acids. The CDR3 spells CASGFTSSEQYF. CDR3 DNA: TGTGCCAGCGGGTTTACTAGTTCCGAGCAGTACTTC.

This clonotype was observed at least ten times. This chain links TRBV12-3 or TRBV12-4 with TRBJ2-7; TRBD2 matches 12 bases. This CDR3 is 14 amino acids long. After removal of 7 bases from V and 4 bases from J, the junction contained 5 bases not matched to a gene. CDR3 DNA: TGTGCCAGCACCTTCGGGACTAGCGGGTACGAGCAGTACTTC. Protein sequence: CASTFGTSGYEQYF.

This clonotype has ten or more counts. This sequence joins TRBV20-1 and TRBJ1-4, with D unresolved. V lost 0 bases, J lost 15 bases, and 23 bases lay in between. CDR1 DFQATT and CDR2 SNEGSKA come from the germline V gene (reference sequence). The length of the CDR3 is 15 residues. CDR3 amino acids: CSARDFFEDHGGVFF. For the CDR3, the DNA is TGCAGTGCTAGAGATTTCTTCGAGGACCACGGCGGGGTGTTTTTT.

In its sample, this clonotype was seen many times. In nucleotides, the CDR3 is TGCAGTGCTAGAGAGGGGTATGGCTACACCTTC. Translating gives CSAREGYGYTF. The rearrangement uses TRBV20-1 and TRBJ1-2; D is undetermined. V lost 0 bases and J lost 5, with 4 bases in between. CDR3 length: 11 amino acids. The germline V gene has CDR1 DFQATT and CDR2 SNEGSKA (reference sequence).

This clonotype showed up just a few times. The chain combines TRBV27 with TRBJ2-1, with D perhaps matching TRBD2 (6 bases). V was shortened by 6 bases and J by 3 bases, with 15 bases between the two germline ends. This CDR3 has 15 amino acids. The germline gives CDR1 MNHEY, CDR2 SMNVEV (reference sequence). The CDR3 loop reads CASREGTIYYNEQFF. CDR3 nucleotide sequence: TGTGCCAGCAGGGAGGGGACCATATACTACAATGAGCAGTTCTTC.

This clonotype was recorded at least ten times. The chain carries TRBV20-1 and TRBJ2-3; either TRBD1 or TRBD2 may supply D (5 bases each). Germline loops: CDR1 DFQATT, CDR2 SNEGSKA (reference sequence). Trimming took off 0 bases at V and 0 bases at J, with 10 bases between the two ends. This CDR3 is 15 amino acids long. The chain's CDR3 is CSARDQWDSTDTQYF. For the CDR3, the DNA is TGCAGTGCTAGAGATCAGTGGGACAGCACAGATACGCAGTATTTT.

The V and J genes are TRBV18 and TRBJ2-5; D gene ambiguous. V was clipped by 2 bases and J by 1 base, with 14 bases between them. Per the germline V gene, CDR1 is KGHSH and CDR2 is LQKENI. The CDR3 is 16 residues long. The CDR3 DNA is TGTGCCAGCTCACCATTGCCGTGGCAGGTCCAAGAGACCCAGTACTTC. This gives the protein CASSPLPWQVQETQYF.

In its sample, this clonotype was seen a few times. The V call is TRBV6-1, the J call TRBJ1-6, with D unresolved. Looked up from germline, CDR1 is MNHNS and CDR2 is SASEGT. This CDR3 contains 13 residues. The V end was cut by 8 bases, the J end by 8 bases, with 13 bases between. The DNA of the CDR3 is TGTGCCAGCTCGGTCAGGCGAGATTCACCCCTCCACTTT. Residues: CASSVRRDSPLHF.

This clonotype appeared a few times. V and J are TRBV29-1 and TRBJ1-5, with 7 bases lining up with TRBD1. V lost 4 bases and J lost 1; bases outside the gene matches: 4. Germline loops: CDR1 SQVTM, CDR2 ANQGSEA. The CDR3 has 14 residues. CDR3 sequence reads: CSVGQGGSNQPQHF. For the CDR3, the DNA is TGCAGCGTTGGACAGGGTGGGAGCAATCAGCCCCAGCATTTT.

This clonotype has a count of ten or more. The V call is TRBV29-1, the J call TRBJ2-5; 14 bases match TRBD2. With 7 bases clipped from V and 3 bases from J, the junction kept 7 bases outside the gene matches. Per germline, CDR1 SQVTM and CDR2 ANQGSEA. The length of the CDR3 is 15 residues. The CDR3 region is CSANPGLAGEETQYF. The CDR3 nucleotides read TGCAGCGCAAACCCGGGACTAGCGGGAGAAGAGACCCAGTACTTC.

This rearrangement joins TRBV12-3 or TRBV12-4 to TRBJ2-7, with 10 bases lining up with TRBD1. The CDR3 runs to 14 residues. Losses at the gene ends were 6 bases for V and 5 bases for J; bases not matched to a gene: 7. In DNA form, the CDR3 reads TGTGCCAGCAGGCTTCGGGACAGGGGTAACGAGCAGTACTTC. The encoded protein is CASRLRDRGNEQYF.

In its sample, this clonotype was seen a few times. This chain uses TRBV29-1 with TRBJ2-5, with TRBD1 matching over 11 bases. Germline values: CDR1 SQVTM, CDR2 ANQGSEA. Trimming at V came to 7 bases and at J to 4 bases, leaving 8 bases not matched to a gene. This CDR3 contains 14 residues. This chain's CDR3 is CSAQVGTGGETQYF. CDR3 bases: TGCAGCGCCCAAGTTGGGACAGGGGGAGAGACCCAGTACTTC.

The chain employs TRBV7-2 and TRBJ2-7, with TRBD1 matching over 7 bases. CDR1 and CDR2 from the germline V gene are SGHTA and FQGNSA. Unmatched junction bases numbered 6, after V lost 1 base and J lost 6 bases. The CDR3 loop spans 14 amino acids. The CDR3 DNA sequence: TGTGCCAGCAGCTTAGAAACAGGGGTGGTCGAGCAGTACTTC. This translates into CASSLETGVVEQYF.

This clonotype was detected many times. CDR3 in DNA: TGTGCCAGCAGCGTAGGGTACTTC. It yields the protein CASSVGYF. This sequence joins TRBV9 and TRBJ2-5; D ambiguous. CDR1 and CDR2 from the germline V gene are SGDLS and YYNGEE. V gave up 0 bases and J gave up 13 bases, with 1 base separating them. This CDR3 is 8 amino acids long.

There are many counts of this clonotype. The genes are TRBV30 and TRBJ1-1, with D tentatively TRBD1 (6 bases). Trimming removed 3 bases at V and 10 bases at J, with 18 bases between. The germline gives CDR1 GTSNPN, CDR2 SVGIG (reference sequence). CDR3 length equals 13 residues. The CDR3 spells CAWSRGPGDGAFF. In DNA form, the CDR3 reads TGTGCCTGGAGCCGGGGGCCTGGGGATGGAGCTTTCTTT.

The chain joins TRBV28 to TRBJ2-3; D remains ambiguous. V lost 3 bases to trimming and J lost 4 bases, with 8 bases between them. Germline V gene data show CDR1 as MDHEN and CDR2 as SYDVKM. The CDR3 runs 13 residues. The CDR3 nucleotides are TGTGCCAGCAGTTTGACTCTTTCAGATACGCAGTATTTT. This sequence encodes CASSLTLSDTQYF. Using reference TRBV28 and TRBJ2-3 for the parts outside the CDR3, the full variable domain is DVKVTQSSRYLVKRTGEKVFLECVQDMDHENMFWYRQDPGLGLRLIYFSYDVKMKEKGDIPEGYSVSREKKERFSLILESASTNQTSMYLCASSLTLSDTQYFGPGTRLTVL.

This clonotype has only a few counts. The chain carries TRBV12-3 or TRBV12-4 and TRBJ2-7, with TRBD1 matching 8 bases. The CDR3 runs to 16 residues. Germline trimming cut 3 bases from V and 3 bases from J; bases unmatched to any gene: 10. The CDR3 DNA is TGTGCCAGCAGTTTGGTTAAGGACAGGGCCTTCTACGAGCAGTACTTC. Its translation is CASSLVKDRAFYEQYF.